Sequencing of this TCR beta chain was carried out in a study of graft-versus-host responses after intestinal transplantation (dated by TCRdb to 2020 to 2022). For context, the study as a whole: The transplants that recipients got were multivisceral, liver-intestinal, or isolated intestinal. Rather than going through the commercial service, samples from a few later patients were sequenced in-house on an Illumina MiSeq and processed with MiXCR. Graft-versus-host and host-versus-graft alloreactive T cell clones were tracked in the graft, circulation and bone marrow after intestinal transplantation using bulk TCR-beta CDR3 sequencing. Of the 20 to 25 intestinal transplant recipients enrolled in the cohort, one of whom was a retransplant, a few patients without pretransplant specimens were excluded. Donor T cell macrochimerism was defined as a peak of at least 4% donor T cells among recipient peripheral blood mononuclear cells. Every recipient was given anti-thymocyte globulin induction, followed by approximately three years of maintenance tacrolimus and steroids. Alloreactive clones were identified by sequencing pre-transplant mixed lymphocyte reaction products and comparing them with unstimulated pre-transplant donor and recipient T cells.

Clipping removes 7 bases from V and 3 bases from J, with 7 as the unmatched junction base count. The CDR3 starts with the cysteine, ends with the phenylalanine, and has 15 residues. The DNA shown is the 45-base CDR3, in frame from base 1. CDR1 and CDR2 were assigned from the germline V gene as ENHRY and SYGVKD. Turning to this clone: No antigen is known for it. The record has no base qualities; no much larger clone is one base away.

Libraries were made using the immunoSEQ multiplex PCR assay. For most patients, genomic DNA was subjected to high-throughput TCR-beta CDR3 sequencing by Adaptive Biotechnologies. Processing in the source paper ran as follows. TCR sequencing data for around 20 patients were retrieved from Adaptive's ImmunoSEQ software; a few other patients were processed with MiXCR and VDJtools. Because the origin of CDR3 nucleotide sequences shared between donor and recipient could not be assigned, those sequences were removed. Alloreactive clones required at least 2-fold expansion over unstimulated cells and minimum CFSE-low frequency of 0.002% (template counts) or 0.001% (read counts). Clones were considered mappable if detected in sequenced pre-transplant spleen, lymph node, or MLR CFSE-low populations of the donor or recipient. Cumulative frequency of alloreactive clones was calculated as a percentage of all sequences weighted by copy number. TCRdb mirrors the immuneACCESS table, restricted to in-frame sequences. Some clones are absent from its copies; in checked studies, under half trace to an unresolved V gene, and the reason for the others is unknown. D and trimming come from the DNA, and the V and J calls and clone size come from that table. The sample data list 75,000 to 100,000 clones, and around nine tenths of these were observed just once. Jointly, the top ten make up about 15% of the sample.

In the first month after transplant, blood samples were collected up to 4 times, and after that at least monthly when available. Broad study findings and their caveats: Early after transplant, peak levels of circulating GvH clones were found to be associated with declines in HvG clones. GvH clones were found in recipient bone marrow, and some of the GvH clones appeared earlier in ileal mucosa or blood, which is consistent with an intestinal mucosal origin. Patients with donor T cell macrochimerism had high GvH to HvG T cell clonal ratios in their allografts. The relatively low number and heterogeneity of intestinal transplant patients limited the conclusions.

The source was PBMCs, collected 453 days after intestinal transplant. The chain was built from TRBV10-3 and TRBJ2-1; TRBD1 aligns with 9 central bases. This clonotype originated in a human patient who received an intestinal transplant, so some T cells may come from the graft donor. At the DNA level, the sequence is TGTGCCATCACCCGGGGACAGGGACACTACAATGAGCAGTTCTTC. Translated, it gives CAITRGQGHYNEQFF.